This T cell receptor (beta chain) came from a study of blood T cell repertoires in COVID-19 (dated by TCRdb to the early 2020s). The study in broad terms: The collaborator samples originated in the United States, Italy and Spain and spanned the acute and convalescent phases of COVID-19. The sample metadata nearly always contained a de-identified subject ID, COVID-19 status, age in years and sex. Where available, HLA class I and class II types were taken from metadata supplied by the sample provider and were not determined by assay-based typing. The dataset comprised deeply sampled blood TCRbeta repertoires from subjects exposed to, actively infected with, or recovered from COVID-19. The material from the prospective study consisted of cDNA or gDNA derived from T cells, B-cell-depleted T cells, or PBMCs. The repertoires were released in a freely available public database meant as a resource for research on the immune response to SARS-CoV-2. The samples were drawn from two sources: the first 160 participants of the ongoing ImmuneRACE study, and 1,000 to 1,500 subjects contributed by 6 global collaborators. The paper as a whole reports these results and caveats: The amount of clinical and demographic metadata varied by source and participant and was provided uncurated.

CDR1 is given as SGDLS and CDR2 as YYNGEE, both from the germline V gene. The CDR3 sequence holds 14 residues, the cysteine and phenylalanine included. CDR3 DNA only is kept here, 42 bases in frame from base 1. V lost 1 base and J lost 9 bases, and the count of bases not matched to a germline gene is 6. For this clone: The clone's antigen remains unknown. Base qualities are not at hand, and no much larger clone is one base apart.

The collaborating institutions used their own protocols to collect whole blood in K2EDTA tubes. Collaborator samples were shipped for TCRbeta analysis as frozen whole blood, isolated PBMCs, or DNA extracted from either sample type. TCRbeta CDR3 regions were amplified from genomic DNA by means of the immunoSEQ Assay, a bias-controlled multiplex PCR. The authors' pipeline ran thus. Nucleated cell counts per sample were estimated from amplification of reference gene primers within the assay. Sequence reads were collapsed and filtered to measure the absolute abundance of every unique TCRbeta CDR3 rearrangement. For each sample, productive Simpson clonality was calculated as the square root of Simpson's diversity index over productive rearrangements. TCRdb took this table from immuneACCESS and kept in-frame rearrangements with V and J called. Such tables lack part of the clones; where checked against another copy, unresolved V genes explain under half of the gap, and the rest is unexplained. That table supplies the V and J calls and clone size; D and trimming were determined from the DNA. The sample includes tens of thousands of clones, with 75% to 80% observed a single time. The ten largest clones add up to about 25% of the sample.

Recombination joined TRBV9 with TRBJ2-4; 8 nucleotides in the junction match TRBD2. Input material: peripheral blood. The sequence was obtained from a human donor in a cohort sampled during active COVID-19. This receptor has the CDR3 CASSVSAGDPIQYF. Here is the DNA: TGTGCCAGCAGCGTATCAGCGGGAGATCCCATTCAGTACTTC. The full variable domain, completed from the reference TRBV9 and TRBJ2-4 proteins outside the CDR3, reads DSGVTQTPKHLITATGQRVTLRCSPRSGDLSVYWYQQSLDQGLQFLIQYYNGEERAKGNILERFSAQQFPDLHSELNLSSLELGDSALYFCASSVSAGDPIQYFGAGTRLSVL.